The clone carrying this T cell receptor beta chain has ten or more counts. This entry comes from a study of spatial heterogeneity in lung cancer. Looking at the study overall: A consistent excess of beta-chain over alpha-chain sequences was detected.

V shed 0 bases, J shed 7 bases, and the junction held 1 base outside the gene matches. The germline V gene encodes CDR1 SGHRS and CDR2 YFSETQ. This CDR3 contains 14 residues. TCR cDNA molecules each had a unique molecular identifier. TCRdb reprocessed the 5' RACE reads with MiXCR, giving one entry per CDR3 protein. The table has 55,000 to 70,000 distinct CDR3 sequences, roughly 5.9% seen once. Time point given: sample taken at primary tumor resection. A total of some 70 untreated early-stage non-small cell lung cancer patients served as donors. Tumor, nontumor lung or frozen PBMC supplied whole RNA, sequenced without sorting.

This material consisted of PBMCs, taken at surgery. The TCR sequence derives from a female donor with early-stage non-small cell lung cancer. The chain uses TRBV5-1 and TRBJ1-6; 7 bases match TRBD1. CDR3 nucleotides: TGCGCCAGCAGCTTGGCGGGACAGAATTCACCCCTCCACTTT. It encodes CASSLAGQNSPLHF.